This is a list of T cell receptor beta chains from one sample in a study of T cells after yellow fever vaccination. TCRdb itself ran the 5' RACE reads through MiXCR, one entry per CDR3 protein. The sample has 450,000 to 550,000 distinct CDR3 sequences; 15% to 20% are singletons. Specimen: PBMCs, collected 15 days after the yellow fever booster vaccination. The source is a man under 40 who received the YFV17D yellow fever vaccine. Both conserved end residues are part of each CDR3. Each record gives: J gene, V gene, D gene, clone size, CDR3 protein, CDR3 DNA. A D gene is named only where the DNA matches it firmly. Size is omitted from some rows. Given values are once, few, many or a class for expanded clones.

>TRBJ1-1|TRBV4-2|.|.
CASSQAQLNTEAFF
TGTGCCAGCAGCCAAGCACAGCTGAACACTGAAGCTTTCTTT
>TRBJ2-1|TRBV15|.|few
CATSRDGTVSYNEQFF
TGTGCCACCAGCAGAGATGGGACCGTCTCCTACAATGAGCAGTTCTTC
>TRBJ2-3|TRBV20-1|TRBD1|.
CSVWSRDRDTQYF
TGCAGTGTCTGGTCTCGGGACAGGGATACGCAGTATTTT
>TRBJ2-3|TRBV27|.|many
CASNSYIGDTQYF
TGTGCCAGCAATTCCTACATTGGCGATACGCAGTATTTT
>TRBJ2-7|TRBV7-6|TRBD1|few
CASSLQGDNEQYF
TGTGCCAGCAGCTTGCAGGGGGACAACGAGCAGTACTTC
>TRBJ2-5|TRBV3-1|.|few
CASSQDWVTSRSTQYF
TGTGCCAGCAGCCAAGATTGGGTTACTAGCCGATCGACCCAGTACTTC
>TRBJ2-7|TRBV6-5|.|.
CASSYRGPLSYEQYF
TGTGCCAGCAGTTACCGGGGGCCCCTTTCCTACGAGCAGTACTTC
>TRBJ2-7|TRBV7-2|TRBD2|many
CASSTRTSGYEQYF
TGTGCCAGCAGCACCCGGACTAGCGGATACGAGCAGTACTTC
>TRBJ2-2|TRBV5-1|.|.
CASSKGTGIPGELFF
TGCGCCAGCAGCAAAGGGACCGGAATTCCCGGGGAGCTGTTTTTT
>TRBJ2-7|TRBV5-1|TRBD1|.
CASSLGGTGGSYEQYF
TGCGCCAGCAGCTTGGGGGGGACAGGGGGCTCCTACGAGCAGTACTTC
>TRBJ2-2|TRBV20-1|.|few
CSAGTTTGELFF
TGCAGTGCTGGGACAACCACCGGGGAGCTGTTTTTT
>TRBJ2-1|TRBV14|.|.
CASSQWEVNEQFF
TGTGCCAGCAGCCAATGGGAGGTTAATGAGCAGTTCTTC
>TRBJ1-3|TRBV4-3|.|once
CASSTGSGNTIYF
TGCGCCAGCAGCACCGGCTCTGGAAACACCATATATTTT
>TRBJ1-2|TRBV4-3|.|.
CASSQAGQGYGYTF
TGCGCCAGCAGCCAAGCGGGGCAGGGCTATGGCTACACCTTC
>TRBJ2-2|TRBV4-3|TRBD2|.
CASSQGTSGGRGTGELFF
TGCGCCAGCAGCCAGGGGACTAGCGGGGGGCGTGGGACCGGGGAGCTGTTTTTT
>TRBJ2-7|TRBV10-3|.|few
CAISEPSSYEQYF
TGTGCCATCAGTGAGCCGAGTTCCTACGAGCAGTACTTC
>TRBJ1-2|TRBV7-2|TRBD1|.
CASSRTTQGGGYTF
TGTGCCAGCAGCCGAACCACACAGGGGGGTGGCTACACCTTC
>TRBJ2-7|TRBV6-1|TRBD2|.
CASSPPGLAENYEQYF
TGTGCCAGCAGTCCCCCTGGACTAGCGGAAAACTACGAGCAGTACTTC
>TRBJ2-3|TRBV6-1|.|.
CASTKKTFHSTDTQYF
TGTGCCAGTACTAAAAAAACATTTCATAGCACAGATACGCAGTATTTT
>TRBJ1-4|TRBV2|.|.
CASSDDSEKLFF
TGTGCCAGCAGTGACGACTCCGAAAAACTGTTTTTT
>TRBJ2-7|TRBV6-5|TRBD2|.
CASSSSGRALFEQYF
TGTGCCAGCAGTTCTAGCGGGAGGGCCTTATTTGAGCAGTACTTC
>TRBJ2-5|TRBV19|TRBD1|few
CATRTGNMETQYF
TGTGCCACCCGGACAGGAAATATGGAGACCCAGTACTTC
>TRBJ2-3|TRBV30|.|.
CAWTGGGVDTQYF
TGTGCCTGGACCGGTGGGGGAGTGGATACGCAGTATTTT
>TRBJ2-3|TRBV7-9|TRBD2|few
CATQPGTSGSTDTQYF
TGTGCCACCCAACCCGGGACTAGCGGGAGTACAGATACGCAGTATTTT
>TRBJ2-2|TRBV6-1|TRBD2|few
CASTHPGGGSGELFF
TGTGCCAGCACCCACCCCGGGGGGGGATCCGGGGAGCTGTTTTTT
>TRBJ2-3|TRBV20-1|.|.
CSEIASTTDTQYF
TGCAGTGAAATAGCGAGTACCACAGATACGCAGTATTTT
>TRBJ2-3|TRBV20-1|TRBD2|few
CSARDFRTSERADTQYF
TGCAGTGCTAGAGATTTCCGGACTAGCGAAAGGGCAGATACGCAGTATTTT
>TRBJ2-7|TRBV18|TRBD1|few
CASSGRQGRSYEQYF
TGTGCCAGCTCAGGACGACAGGGACGCTCCTACGAGCAGTACTTC
>TRBJ2-1|TRBV6-5|TRBD2|few
CASSYSGLAPGEQFF
TGTGCCAGCAGTTACTCGGGACTAGCCCCTGGTGAGCAGTTCTTC
>TRBJ2-2|TRBV23-1|.|few
CASSQWRVPGELFF
TGCGCCAGCAGTCAATGGAGGGTCCCCGGGGAGCTGTTTTTT
>TRBJ2-3|TRBV14|TRBD2|few
CASSPGLAAYGDTQYF
TGTGCCAGCAGCCCCGGACTAGCGGCGTATGGGGATACGCAGTATTTT
>TRBJ2-1|TRBV18|TRBD2|few
CASSKRESVDEQFF
TGTGCCAGCTCAAAGCGGGAGAGTGTAGATGAGCAGTTCTTC
>TRBJ2-1|TRBV19|.|.
CASSHLFRDLYEQFF
TGTGCCAGTAGCCATCTCTTCCGGGACCTATATGAGCAGTTCTTC
>TRBJ2-7|TRBV7-9|.|.
CASSLSLASQYEQYF
TGTGCCAGCAGCTTAAGTTTGGCTAGCCAGTACGAGCAGTACTTC
>TRBJ2-1|TRBV10-3|TRBD2|few
CATQGLAGGQHNEQFF
TGTGCCACCCAGGGACTAGCGGGAGGGCAACACAATGAGCAGTTCTTC
>TRBJ2-2|TRBV7-2|.|many
CASSPLGTGELFF
TGTGCCAGCAGCCCGTTAGGCACCGGGGAGCTGTTTTTT
>TRBJ2-5|TRBV6-1|.|few
CASTPSVSETQYF
TGTGCCAGCACGCCTTCGGTGAGCGAGACCCAGTACTTC
>TRBJ1-6|TRBV10-3|.|few
CAIRRDDNSPLHF
TGTGCCATCAGGAGGGACGATAATTCACCCCTCCACTTT
>TRBJ2-2|TRBV7-9|.|.
CASSDLELNTGELFF
TGTGCCAGCAGTGACCTAGAACTAAACACCGGGGAGCTGTTTTTT
>TRBJ2-7|TRBV6-1|.|.
CASSDGGRGGEQYF
TGTGCCAGCAGTGATGGAGGCAGGGGAGGCGAGCAGTACTTC
>TRBJ2-1|TRBV18|.|.
CASSMETYNEQFF
TGTGCCAGCTCCATGGAAACCTACAATGAGCAGTTCTTC